Presented here are 19 T cell receptor beta chains from one specimen sequenced in a study of identical twins (dated by TCRdb to 2016 to 2018). The library was prepared using 5' RACE. Sequencing was performed on an Illumina HiSeq 2000. The raw public reads went through TCRdb reprocessing: fastp at Q25, MiXCR clone calling, in-frame beta chains kept. A single entry per CDR3 protein holds the most common genes and DNA from its merged rows. This sample comprises some 190,000 distinct CDR3 sequences, about 15% of them detected only once. Around 40% of the sample is in the top ten clones. The same data also went into a second study, on T cells expressing NK-cell markers.

Sequenced: CD8+ T cells sorted from blood. All receptors come from a woman between 18 and 30 years old in good health.

The genes are TRBV19 and TRBJ2-5, with D perhaps TRBD2 (6 bases). The CDR3 is 13 amino acids. Germline values: CDR1 LNHDA, CDR2 SQIVND (reference sequence). V lost 5 bases and J 5 bases, leaving 12 bases between the germline ends. In nucleotides, the CDR3 is TGTGCCAGTAGTGCCACTAGCTTGGAGACCCAGTACTTC. Protein sequence: CASSATSLETQYF.

The V and J genes are TRBV7-2 and TRBJ2-5, with 8 bases fitting TRBD2. This CDR3 contains 21 residues. The V gene's germline CDR1 is SGHTA and CDR2 FQGNSA. The J segment lost 1 base and the V segment lost 0 bases, leaving 19 bases of the junction unmatched. This CDR3 reads CASSLAKSNREGPPRQETQYF. Written as DNA, the CDR3 is TGTGCCAGCAGCTTAGCGAAGTCGAACCGGGAGGGGCCCCCACGCCAAGAGACCCAGTACTTC.

The chain carries TRBV10-2 and TRBJ1-5; tentatively, D is TRBD1 (6 bases). Trimming removed 8 bases at V and 1 base at J, with 9 bases between. CDR1 and CDR2 (germline): WSHSY, SAAADI. The CDR3 loop spans 13 amino acids. The DNA for the CDR3 is TGCGCCAGCCTTCAGGGGAGCAATCAGCCCCAGCATTTT. Translated: CASLQGSNQPQHF.

This clonotype was counted between two and nine times. The DNA for the CDR3 is TGCGCCAGCAGCCAAGCGGGGGCCCCTAGCACAGATACGCAGTATTTT. Its protein is CASSQAGAPSTDTQYF. The chain carries TRBV4-1 and TRBJ2-3; D possibly uses TRBD1 or TRBD2 (6 bases each). The CDR3 totals 16 residues. Trimming took off 1 base at V and 0 bases at J, with 11 bases between the two ends. Germline CDR1 is MGHRA and CDR2 is YSYEKL.

This clonotype was seen more than once but under ten times. This chain connects TRBV6-2 or TRBV6-3 to TRBJ2-2, with D uncertain. Trimming stripped 5 bases from V and 6 bases from J, with 10 bases between. Germline loops: CDR1 MNHEY, CDR2 SVGEGT. This CDR3 spans 13 amino acids. DNA of the CDR3: TGTGCCAGCAGTCCTCCCCCCGCCGGGGAGCTGTTTTTT. This encodes CASSPPPAGELFF.

The chain uses TRBV14 and TRBJ2-1; either TRBD1 or TRBD2 may fit D (5 bases each). CDR1 and CDR2 (germline): SGHDN, FVKESK. V lost 4 bases and J 2 bases, leaving 21 bases between the germline ends. The CDR3 is made up of 18 amino acids. CDR3 loop: CASSPPGIGMGPYNEQFF. The CDR3 DNA follows: TGTGCCAGCAGCCCGCCGGGGATCGGGATGGGGCCCTACAATGAGCAGTTCTTC.

This clonotype came up a few times. J is TRBJ2-1 and V is TRBV5-1, with D uncertain. Trimming cost V 4 bases and J 8 bases, with 13 bases left between them. Germline CDR1 reads SGHRS; CDR2 reads YFSETQ. CDR3 length: 13 amino acids. Here the CDR3 reads CASSAYLGDEQFF. In DNA form, the CDR3 reads TGCGCCAGCAGCGCCTACCTAGGCGATGAGCAGTTCTTC.

This clonotype was detected a few times. This chain connects TRBV9 to TRBJ2-1, with D possibly being TRBD2 (5 bases). Germline assignment: CDR1 SGDLS and CDR2 YYNGEE. Trimming took off 0 bases at V and 10 bases at J, with 11 bases between the two ends. This CDR3 is 13 amino acids long. CDR3 sequence reads: CASSVGLAGEQFF. The CDR3 region has the DNA TGTGCCAGCAGCGTAGGGCTGGCGGGCGAGCAGTTCTTC. Filled out from reference TRBV9 and TRBJ2-1, the complete variable domain reads DSGVTQTPKHLITATGQRVTLRCSPRSGDLSVYWYQQSLDQGLQFLIQYYNGEERAKGNILERFSAQQFPDLHSELNLSSLELGDSALYFCASSVGLAGEQFFGPGTRLTVL.

V is TRBV18 and J is TRBJ2-3; D is unresolved. Deletions cut 6 bases from V and 4 bases from J, with 14 bases between. Germline V gene lookup returns CDR1 KGHSH and CDR2 LQKENI. This CDR3 region has 14 residues. The CDR3 coding sequence is TGTGCCAGCTCTTCCAGTTCCAGACCAGATACGCAGTATTTT. It is translated as CASSSSSRPDTQYF.

This chain connects TRBV2 to TRBJ2-1; no firm D call. V was shortened by 11 bases and J by 5 bases, with 7 bases between the two germline ends. The germline gives CDR1 SNHLY, CDR2 FYNNEI. The CDR3 covers 10 residues. The CDR3 nucleotides are TGTGCCTCCTTAGACAATGAGCAGTTCTTC. It translates to CASLDNEQFF.

V usage is TRBV12-3 or TRBV12-4 and J usage is TRBJ2-1, with D maybe TRBD2 (6 bases). V shed 4 bases and J shed 0 bases, with 13 bases lying between them. This CDR3 has 16 amino acids. CDR3 nucleotide sequence: TGTGCCAGCAGTTCGTCTAGCGCCCGCTCCTACAATGAGCAGTTCTTC. Translation gives CASSSSSARSYNEQFF.

This chain connects TRBV29-1 to TRBJ1-2; D not certain. The CDR3 is 12 amino acids. Germline CDR1 is SQVTM and CDR2 is ANQGSEA. The V gene lost 0 bases and the J gene lost 4 bases, with 6 bases spanning the gap. CDR3 DNA sequence: TGCAGCGTTGAAGACAGATTCTATGGCTACACCTTC. It encodes CSVEDRFYGYTF.

V usage is TRBV6-1 and J usage is TRBJ2-6, with unresolved D. This CDR3 is 14 amino acids long. V was trimmed by 10 bases and J by 1 base, leaving 11 bases between them. Germline assignment: CDR1 MNHNS and CDR2 SASEGT. This chain's CDR3 is CATDSPSGANVLTF. The DNA of the CDR3 is TGTGCCACCGATTCCCCTTCTGGGGCCAACGTCCTGACTTTC.

The chain combines TRBV27 with TRBJ2-7; TRBD2 agrees at 10 bases. CDR3 size: 15 residues. The germline CDR1 and CDR2 sequences are MNHEY and SMNVEV (reference sequence). V trimming: 5 bases; J trimming: 2 bases; junction bases outside the gene matches: 6. CDR3 sequence: CASSLLLAGPYEQYF. CDR3 nucleotides: TGTGCCAGCAGTCTACTACTAGCGGGGCCCTACGAGCAGTACTTC.

This clonotype appeared many times. The J gene is TRBJ2-7, the V gene TRBV6-5; D is uncertain. Germline V gene lookup returns CDR1 MNHEY and CDR2 SVGAGI. The CDR3 consists of 14 residues. Deletions cut 4 bases from V and 1 base from J, with 11 bases between. CDR3 sequence: CASSLGLPSYEQYF. The CDR3 nucleotides are TGTGCCAGCAGTTTAGGGCTCCCATCCTACGAGCAGTACTTC.

V is TRBV9 and J is TRBJ2-5; possibly TRBD2 for D (6 bases). This CDR3 region has 16 residues. Between the trimmed V and J ends, which lost 0 bases and 5 bases, there was a span of 17 bases. The germline V gene has CDR1 SGDLS and CDR2 YYNGEE. CDR3 sequence: CASSVDEAGIGETQYF. CDR3 coding DNA: TGTGCCAGCAGCGTAGACGAGGCGGGAATAGGGGAGACCCAGTACTTC. The full variable domain, completed using reference TRBV9 and TRBJ2-5, is DSGVTQTPKHLITATGQRVTLRCSPRSGDLSVYWYQQSLDQGLQFLIQYYNGEERAKGNILERFSAQQFPDLHSELNLSSLELGDSALYFCASSVDEAGIGETQYFGPGTRLLVL.

V and J are TRBV7-4 and TRBJ2-7, with a weak D call TRBD2 (6 bases). CDR3 length: 15 residues. Trimming left V 6 bases short and J 4 bases short, with 19 bases between. Per germline, CDR1 SGHVT and CDR2 SQSDAQ. The CDR3 nucleotides are TGTGCCAGCAGTTGTGGGACTTCCCCGGGTTACGAGCAGTACTTC. Translating gives CASSCGTSPGYEQYF. Full variable domain (remainder filled in from reference TRBV7-4 and TRBJ2-7): GAGVSQSPRYKVAKRGRDVALRCDSISGHVTLYWYRQTLGQGSEVLTYSQSDAQRDKSGRPSGRFSAERPERSVSTLKIQRTEQGDSAVYLCASSCGTSPGYEQYFGPGTRLTVT.

The chain couples TRBV5-1 to TRBJ2-1, with 10 nucleotides matching TRBD2. The CDR3 sequence is 16 residues long. Germline CDR1 and CDR2: SGHRS and YFSETQ. Trimming removed 1 base from V and 4 bases from J; junction bases left unmatched: 5. The CDR3 bases are TGCGCCAGCAGCTTGCGCCTAGCGGGGGCATACAATGAGCAGTTCTTC. This translates into CASSLRLAGAYNEQFF.

V usage is TRBV4-3 and J usage is TRBJ2-7; D unclear. The length of the CDR3 is 13 residues. CDR1 is LGHNA, CDR2 YSLEER, per germline. Trimming cost V 0 bases and J 5 bases, with 8 bases left between them. The CDR3 DNA reads as TGCGCCAGCAGCCAAGATCTAACAGACGAGCAGTACTTC. This codes for CASSQDLTDEQYF.